The 31 T cell receptor beta chains given below trace back to one sample, sequenced in a study of regulatory T cells in long-lasting Graves disease. The time point here: persistent/refractory GD, antithyroid drugs over 5 years with positive TRAb. Extracted PBMC RNA gave rise to the TCR library. Arm-PCR of CDR3 regions and iRepertoire HTBI primers were the basis on which TCR beta libraries were built. TCRdb processed the multiplex PCR reads anew with MiXCR; each CDR3 protein has one entry. The sample includes about 660,000 distinct CDR3 sequences, about 30% of them seen just once. The sample consisted of peripheral blood mononuclear cells (PBMCs), taken when the disease was refractory, from a patient treated with antithyroid drugs. The receptors originated from a female donor with Graves disease.

The V call is TRBV11-2, the J call TRBJ2-5; D is perhaps TRBD1 (6 bases). The CDR3 loop spans 16 amino acids. Deletions cut 6 bases from V and 4 bases from J, with 21 bases between. Per the germline V gene, CDR1 is SGHAT and CDR2 is FQNNGV. The CDR3 DNA sequence: TGTGCCAGCAGACCAATCAGGGGTTCTTATGGAGAGACCCAGTACTTC. Translating gives CASRPIRGSYGETQYF.

V gene TRBV6-1 combines with J gene TRBJ2-6; TRBD1 might be the D (6 bases). V lost 6 bases, J lost 1 base, and 10 bases lay in between. CDR1 and CDR2 from the germline V gene are MNHNS and SASEGT. This CDR3 has 15 residues. CDR3 nucleotides: TGTGCCAGCAGGCAACAGGGTTCTGGGGCCAACGTCCTGACTTTC. This codes for CASRQQGSGANVLTF.

This clonotype was picked up a small number of times. The J gene is TRBJ1-1, the V gene TRBV24-1; D gene uncertain. The ends were cut back, 3 bases at V and 4 bases at J, with 14 bases in the middle. Germline values: CDR1 KGHDR, CDR2 SFDVKD. CDR3 size: 15 residues. CDR3 sequence: CATSDGEGGGTEAFF. The CDR3 DNA reads TGTGCCACCAGTGATGGGGAGGGAGGTGGCACTGAAGCTTTCTTT.

The V and J genes are TRBV6-5 and TRBJ2-1; perhaps TRBD2 as D (5 bases). The CDR3 has 12 amino acids. CDR1 is MNHEY and CDR2 is SVGAGI in the germline V gene. The ends were cut back, 0 bases at V and 8 bases at J, with 5 bases in the middle. The CDR3 here is CASSYSRDEQFF. The CDR3 region has the DNA TGTGCCAGCAGTTACTCGAGGGATGAGCAGTTCTTC.

The rearrangement uses TRBV5-1 and TRBJ2-7; D gene unclear. The CDR3 totals 14 residues. Trimming shortened V by 4 bases and J by 2 bases, and 13 bases separated the two germline ends. Germline CDR1 reads SGHRS; CDR2 reads YFSETQ. CDR3 loop: CASSRIAQTYEQYF. In DNA form, the CDR3 reads TGCGCCAGCAGCCGAATAGCCCAGACCTACGAGCAGTACTTC.

This clonotype has a handful of counts. The J gene is TRBJ2-7, the V gene TRBV29-1; no clear D. The CDR3 spans 12 residues. Germline V CDR1 and CDR2: SQVTM, ANQGSEA. Trimming stripped 3 bases from V and 3 bases from J, with 9 bases between. The CDR3, as DNA: TGCAGCGTTGACGGAACAGTCTACGAGCAGTACTTC. This codes for CSVDGTVYEQYF.

This clonotype was observed a handful of times. The chain has TRBV12-3 or TRBV12-4 and TRBJ1-1; 8 bases agree with TRBD1. V trimming: 1 base; J trimming: 7 bases; junction bases outside the gene matches: 2. CDR3 length: 13 amino acids. CDR3 in amino acids: CASSLGQGIEAFF. CDR3 nucleotide sequence: TGTGCCAGCAGTTTAGGACAGGGGATTGAAGCTTTCTTT.

V gene TRBV4-2 combines with J gene TRBJ1-1; D is possibly TRBD1 (5 bases). Germline values: CDR1 LGHNA, CDR2 YNFKEQ. The V end was cut by 0 bases, the J end by 3 bases, with 11 bases between. The CDR3 is made up of 15 amino acids. The CDR3 sequence: CASSQEQVGHTEAFF. Here the CDR3 DNA reads TGTGCCAGCAGCCAAGAACAGGTCGGTCACACTGAAGCTTTCTTT.

A few counts support this clonotype. The chain carries TRBV20-1 and TRBJ1-4, with a tentative D call TRBD1 (6 bases). Germline V gene data show CDR1 as DFQATT and CDR2 as SNEGSKA (reference sequence). V was cut by 2 bases and J by 4 bases, with 20 bases left in between. The CDR3 has 17 amino acids. CDR3 residues: CSARRPRGRMGNEKLFF. The CDR3 DNA is TGCAGTGCTAGACGGCCTCGGGGGCGCATGGGTAATGAAAAACTGTTTTTT.

The gene calls are TRBV6-1 and TRBJ2-7; D is perhaps TRBD1 (5 bases). The CDR3 loop spans 13 amino acids. Deletions cut 7 bases from V and 2 bases from J, with 12 bases between. Germline CDR1 reads MNHNS; CDR2 reads SASEGT. The CDR3 spells CASTPQVPYEQYF. The DNA for the CDR3 is TGTGCCAGCACACCACAGGTTCCCTACGAGCAGTACTTC.

This rearrangement joins TRBV19 to TRBJ2-7; D is uncertain. CDR1 and CDR2 (germline): LNHDA, SQIVND (reference sequence). The CDR3 runs to 14 residues. Trimming removed 7 bases from V and 7 bases from J, with 20 bases in between. CDR3 in amino acids: CASTPGFGYEEQYF. The CDR3 bases are TGTGCCAGTACCCCCGGTTTTGGGTATGAAGAGCAGTACTTC.

The count of this clonotype is one. CDR3 loop: CASSLGYSTDTQYF. Here the CDR3 DNA reads TGTGCCAGCAGCTTGGGATATAGCACAGATACGCAGTATTTT. V and J are TRBV7-3 and TRBJ2-3; no definite D call. The CDR3 sequence is 14 residues long. V shed 3 bases and J shed 0 bases, with 7 bases lying between them. From germline, CDR1 is SGHTA and CDR2 FQGTGA.

The chain joins TRBV5-1 to TRBJ2-2; TRBD2 matches 7 bases. Unmatched junction bases numbered 4, after V lost 1 base and J lost 1 base. In germline, CDR1 is SGHRS, CDR2 YFSETQ. The CDR3 covers 16 residues. CDR3 DNA: TGCGCCAGCAGCTTGTACACGGGAGGGAACACCGGGGAGCTGTTTTTT. Protein: CASSLYTGGNTGELFF.

The chain joins TRBV7-7 to TRBJ2-2, with D unclear. In germline, CDR1 is SSHAT, CDR2 FNYEAQ (reference sequence). CDR3 size: 14 residues. Trimming stripped 6 bases from V and 3 bases from J, with 11 bases between. CDR3 DNA sequence: TGTGCCAGCAGATTTGCTCCACACACCGGGGAGCTGTTTTTT. This sequence encodes CASRFAPHTGELFF.

Ten or more counts support this clonotype. V usage is TRBV29-1 and J usage is TRBJ1-1; D possibly corresponds to TRBD1 (5 bases). This CDR3 spans 11 amino acids. CDR1 SQVTM and CDR2 ANQGSEA come from the germline V gene. V lost 7 bases and J 1 base, leaving 7 bases between the germline ends. The CDR3 sequence: CSGDRNTEAFF. In DNA, the CDR3 is TGCAGCGGTGACAGGAACACTGAAGCTTTCTTT. Full variable domain (missing parts from reference TRBV29-1 and TRBJ1-1): SAVISQKPSRDICQRGTSLTIQCQVDSQVTMMFWYRQQPGQSLTLIATANQGSEATYESGFVIDKFPISRPNLTFSTLTVSNMSPEDSSIYLCSGDRNTEAFFGQGTRLTVV.

Turning to this clonotype: The likely explanation is a read error, given a far larger clone one base away. V gene TRBV12-3 or TRBV12-4 combines with J gene TRBJ1-1; D uncertain. The V end was cut by 5 bases, the J end by 5 bases, with 6 bases between. The CDR3 totals 11 residues. The CDR3 nucleotides read TGTGCCAGCAGTGTGGAGACTGAAGCTTTCTTT. It is translated as CASSVETEAFF.

This sequence joins TRBV6-1 and TRBJ2-2, with 7 bases aligning to TRBD2. The CDR3 covers 12 residues. Germline V CDR1 and CDR2: MNHNS, SASEGT. V lost 6 bases, J lost 5 bases, and 0 bases stayed unmatched. The DNA of the CDR3 is TGTGCCAGCAGGCGGGAGACCGGGGAGCTGTTTTTT. Translating gives CASRRETGELFF.

The V and J genes are TRBV28 and TRBJ2-7; 8 nucleotides match TRBD2. V was pared by 7 bases and J by 2 bases, with 7 bases of the junction left unmatched. The CDR3 covers 14 residues. Germline CDR1 MDHEN, CDR2 SYDVKM. The CDR3 loop is CASIGAGAPYEQYF. The CDR3 nucleotides read TGTGCCAGCATAGGAGCGGGAGCGCCCTACGAGCAGTACTTC. Supplemented by reference TRBV28 and TRBJ2-7, the full variable domain reads DVKVTQSSRYLVKRTGEKVFLECVQDMDHENMFWYRQDPGLGLRLIYFSYDVKMKEKGDIPEGYSVSREKKERFSLILESASTNQTSMYLCASIGAGAPYEQYFGPGTRLTVT.

With regard to this clonotype: A single base separates this from a much larger clone, so it may be a read error. The chain couples TRBV20-1 to TRBJ1-1; TRBD1 might be the D (5 bases). This CDR3 contains 16 residues. The ends were cut back, 0 bases at V and 4 bases at J, with 18 bases in the middle. Germline V gene sequence: CDR1 DFQATT, CDR2 SNEGSKA (reference sequence). The CDR3 region is CSARDRRWGGGTEAFF. The CDR3 DNA is TGCAGTGCTAGAGATCGGAGGTGGGGTGGGGGCACTGAAGCTTTCTTT.

This clonotype occurred a few times. The J gene is TRBJ2-7, the V gene TRBV30; no firm D call. Trimming removed 5 bases from V and 4 bases from J, with 15 bases in between. CDR3 length: 13 residues. The germline V gene encodes CDR1 GTSNPN and CDR2 SVGIG (reference sequence). The CDR3 is CAWDLSQSYEQYF. DNA of the CDR3: TGTGCCTGGGATTTGTCACAGTCGTACGAGCAGTACTTC.

The table lists this clonotype with a few counts. CDR3 sequence reads: CATSRDAAVSYEQYF. Written as DNA, the CDR3 is TGTGCCACCAGCAGAGACGCAGCGGTCAGCTACGAGCAGTACTTC. This chain connects TRBV15 to TRBJ2-7, with a tentative D call TRBD2 (5 bases). Trimming took off 0 bases at V and 3 bases at J, with 12 bases between the two ends. The CDR3 totals 15 residues. Germline CDR1 and CDR2: LNHNV and YYDKDF (reference sequence).

The chain is built from TRBV6-5 and TRBJ2-7; D uncertain. The CDR3 loop spans 16 amino acids. The germline V gene encodes CDR1 MNHEY and CDR2 SVGAGI. V was cut by 4 bases and J by 8 bases, with 24 bases left in between. Written as DNA, the CDR3 is TGTGCCAGCAGTTCCCGCCGGCTGTTCTCTCCTACGAAGCAGTACTTC. The encoded protein is CASSSRRLFSPTKQYF.

The rearrangement uses TRBV6-5 and TRBJ1-5; TRBD1 matches at 7 bases. J gave up 4 bases and V 0 bases, and 3 bases lay outside the gene matches. This CDR3 is built from 15 residues. Germline lookup yields CDR1 MNHEY and CDR2 SVGAGI. CDR3 protein: CASSYSRDRNQPQHF. The CDR3 region has the DNA TGTGCCAGCAGTTACTCGAGGGACAGAAATCAGCCCCAGCATTTT.

This sequence joins TRBV12-3 or TRBV12-4 and TRBJ1-5; 9 nucleotides align to TRBD1. This CDR3 is 16 amino acids long. The V and J ends lost 5 bases and 9 bases, in that order; junction bases with no gene match: 14. CDR3 coding DNA: TGTGCCAGCAGTCCCAGGGGGGACAGGGAAGAAGCGCCCCAGCATTTT. The encoded protein is CASSPRGDREEAPQHF.

There are a few counts of this clonotype. The chain carries TRBV29-1 and TRBJ1-2; tentatively, D is TRBD1 (5 bases). Trimming stripped 7 bases from V and 8 bases from J, with 14 bases between. CDR3 length equals 11 residues. In germline, CDR1 is SQVTM, CDR2 ANQGSEA. The CDR3 loop reads CSARGVDGYTF. The CDR3 DNA is TGCAGCGCACGGGGGGTTGACGGCTACACCTTC.

This clonotype was found a few times. The V gene is TRBV7-9, the J gene TRBJ2-2; D remains unclear. Trimming cost V 8 bases and J 4 bases, with 5 bases left between them. Germline CDR1 and CDR2: SEHNR and FQNEAQ (reference sequence). The CDR3 is 11 residues long. The CDR3 reads CASQGTGELFF. CDR3 coding DNA: TGTGCCAGCCAAGGCACCGGGGAGCTGTTTTTT. The variable domain in full, with the rest retrieved from reference TRBV7-9 and TRBJ2-2, is DTGVSQNPRHKITKRGQNVTFRCDPISEHNRLYWYRQTLGQGPEFLTYFQNEAQLEKSRLLSDRFSAERPKGSFSTLEIQRTEQGDSAMYLCASQGTGELFFGEGSRLTVL.

This clonotype was observed a handful of times. The chain links TRBV27 to TRBJ2-5, with TRBD2 matching over 7 bases. Germline CDR1 reads MNHEY; CDR2 reads SMNVEV (reference sequence). V was pared by 1 base and J by 4 bases, with 9 bases of the junction left unmatched. The CDR3 consists of 16 residues. CDR3 in DNA: TGTGCCAGCAGTTTATGGGGGGGGGGAGCGGCAGAGACCCAGTACTTC. This encodes CASSLWGGGAAETQYF.

This clonotype has a count of ten or more. The chain carries TRBV2 and TRBJ2-5, with no clear D. Germline values: CDR1 SNHLY, CDR2 FYNNEI. CDR3 length: 11 amino acids. V lost 8 bases and J 1 base, leaving 5 bases between the germline ends. The CDR3 DNA reads as TGTGCCAGCCAACTCCAAGAGACCCAGTACTTC. This translates into CASQLQETQYF.

CDR3 residues: CASSLLGGLRTEAFF. CDR3 nucleotides: TGTGCCAGCAGTTTATTGGGGGGCTTGAGAACTGAAGCTTTCTTT. The chain uses TRBV27 and TRBJ1-1; D might be TRBD1 (6 bases). The germline gives CDR1 MNHEY, CDR2 SMNVEV (reference sequence). V was cut by 1 base and J by 5 bases, with 14 bases left in between. The CDR3 contains 15 residues.

The table lists this clonotype with many counts. This chain links TRBV6-2 or TRBV6-3 with TRBJ1-1, with 8 positions matching TRBD1. CDR1 MNHEY and CDR2 SVGEGT come from the germline V gene. The CDR3 contains 16 residues. Germline trimming cut 5 bases from V and 1 base from J; bases unmatched to any gene: 9. CDR3 in DNA: TGTGCCAGCAGTGCAACCCGGGACAGGAAGAACACTGAAGCTTTCTTT. Amino acid sequence: CASSATRDRKNTEAFF.

This clonotype was observed a handful of times. The chain uses TRBV27 and TRBJ1-1, with a possible D match to TRBD1 (6 bases). CDR1 is MNHEY and CDR2 is SMNVEV in the germline V gene (reference sequence). V was cut by 5 bases and J by 4 bases, with 14 bases left in between. CDR3 length: 14 amino acids. CDR3 region: CASSPAGVGTEAFF. The CDR3 region has the DNA TGTGCCAGCAGTCCAGCAGGGGTGGGCACTGAAGCTTTCTTT.